These 22 T cell receptor beta chains were all obtained from the same sample, sequenced in a study of blood T cell repertoires in COVID-19. Here immunoSEQ multiplex PCR was the method, and the copy in TCRdb shows in-frame clones only, minus some. The sample lists approximately 220,000 clones, about 88% occurring once. Input material: PBMCs or T cells enriched from blood (not recorded which). These receptors were obtained from a woman aged 25 to 39 who had been exposed to COVID-19.

V usage is TRBV5-1 and J usage is TRBJ2-1; D is possibly TRBD1 (5 bases). The ends were cut back, 2 bases at V and 2 bases at J, with 8 bases in the middle. The CDR3 contains 14 residues. Germline V lookup: CDR1 SGHRS, CDR2 YFSETQ. The CDR3 DNA sequence: TGCGCCAGCAGCTTACAGGAAACCTACAATGAGCAGTTCTTC. This translates into CASSLQETYNEQFF. Variable domain in full (rest from reference TRBV5-1 and TRBJ2-1): KAGVTQTPRYLIKTRGQQVTLSCSPISGHRSVSWYQQTPGQGLQFLFEYFSETQRNKGNFPGRFSGRQFSNSRSEMNVSTLELGDSALYLCASSLQETYNEQFFGPGTRLTVL.

This clone was detected only a few times. The chain employs TRBV19 and TRBJ2-1; D remains unclear. Trimming removed 6 bases from V and 1 base from J, with 13 bases in between. The CDR3 totals 15 residues. The germline V gene encodes CDR1 LNHDA and CDR2 SQIVND (reference sequence). In DNA, the CDR3 is TGTGCCAGTAGGCAGCGCGGCGATTCCTACAATGAGCAGTTCTTC. It translates to CASRQRGDSYNEQFF.

In DNA form, the CDR3 reads TGCGCCAGCAGCTCCCCTTGGAGGGGCGCCAGGGAGACCCAGTACTTC. Translation gives CASSSPWRGARETQYF. J is TRBJ2-5 and V is TRBV5-1, with D perhaps TRBD2 (6 bases). Trimming took 3 bases from V and 5 from J, leaving 20 bases between them. Germline CDR1 and CDR2: SGHRS and YFSETQ. The CDR3 is 16 residues long.

The chain recombines TRBV6-5 with TRBJ2-3, with D tentatively TRBD2 (5 bases). The V gene lost 7 bases and the J gene lost 6 bases, with 8 bases spanning the gap. The CDR3 sequence is 11 residues long. Germline CDR1 is MNHEY and CDR2 is SVGAGI. CDR3 nucleotide sequence: TGTGCCAGCACTCGAGGGGATACGCAGTATTTT. It encodes CASTRGDTQYF.

The V and J genes are TRBV2 and TRBJ2-1; TRBD2 matches 11 bases. Germline assignment: CDR1 SNHLY and CDR2 FYNNEI. The CDR3 runs 17 residues. V shed 1 base, J shed 1 base, and the junction held 3 bases outside the gene matches. This chain's CDR3 is CASSEVPSGGSYNEQFF. In DNA, the CDR3 is TGTGCCAGCAGTGAAGTTCCTAGCGGGGGGTCCTACAATGAGCAGTTCTTC.

The rearrangement links TRBV5-1 to TRBJ2-1, with 8 bases fitting TRBD1. Per the germline V gene, CDR1 is SGHRS and CDR2 is YFSETQ. After removal of 2 bases from V and 4 bases from J, the junction contained 8 bases not matched to a gene. The CDR3 is 16 amino acids. CDR3: CASSLGQGAIYNEQFF. CDR3 nucleotides: TGCGCCAGCAGCTTAGGGCAGGGGGCGATTTACAATGAGCAGTTCTTC.

The rearrangement uses TRBV10-3 and TRBJ2-2; TRBD2 might be the D (5 bases). Germline V gene data show CDR1 as ENHRY and CDR2 as SYGVKD. This CDR3 is 14 amino acids long. Deletions cut 10 bases from V and 4 bases from J, with 16 bases between. The CDR3 DNA follows: TGTGCCACCCGACCTCCGGGGTTCACCGGGGAGCTGTTTTTT. Protein sequence: CATRPPGFTGELFF.

The chain couples TRBV19 to TRBJ1-4, with D possibly matching TRBD1 (5 bases). V lost 6 bases, J lost 4 bases, and 18 bases lay in between. Germline V gene data show CDR1 as LNHDA and CDR2 as SQIVND (reference sequence). The CDR3 loop spans 16 amino acids. CDR3 sequence (DNA): TGTGCCAGTAGCGACCATCGTGGGGGGTTTAATGAAAAACTGTTTTTT. Translated: CASSDHRGGFNEKLFF.

The rearrangement joins TRBV4-1 to TRBJ1-6; maybe TRBD1 (6 bases). V was pared by 0 bases and J by 7 bases, with 22 bases between. There are 19 residues in the CDR3. The germline V gene encodes CDR1 MGHRA and CDR2 YSYEKL. CDR3 region: CASSQDFPRGLAGNSPLHF. CDR3 bases: TGCGCCAGCAGCCAAGATTTCCCCAGGGGTCTGGCAGGGAATTCACCCCTCCACTTT.

The CDR3 region is CASRAGTDNSPLHF. CDR3 DNA sequence: TGTGCCAGCAGAGCCGGGACAGATAATTCACCCCTCCACTTT. V usage is TRBV6-6 and J usage is TRBJ1-6, with 7 bases identical to TRBD1. This CDR3 region has 14 residues. Germline CDR1 is MNHNY and CDR2 is SVGAGI (reference sequence). The J segment lost 5 bases and the V segment lost 6 bases, leaving 4 bases of the junction unmatched.

With regard to this clone: Other DNA sequences within the sample encode an identical CDR3. The V gene is TRBV19, the J gene TRBJ2-2; 7 bases match TRBD1. J lost 1 base, V lost 6 bases, and 2 bases had no gene match. The germline V gene has CDR1 LNHDA and CDR2 SQIVND (reference sequence). The CDR3 sequence is 14 residues long. The CDR3 nucleotides read TGTGCCAGTAGCCGGACAGGGAACACCGGGGAGCTGTTTTTT. It translates to CASSRTGNTGELFF.

This clone was observed a single time. The same CDR3 arises from other DNA sequences in this sample as well. The chain recombines TRBV9 with TRBJ2-7; 9 bases map to TRBD1. The CDR3 consists of 14 residues. V dropped 2 bases and J dropped 2; count of bases not matched to a gene: 2. Germline values: CDR1 SGDLS, CDR2 YYNGEE. CDR3 bases: TGTGCCAGCAGCGTGGGGGACAGGGCCTACGAGCAGTACTTC. This translates into CASSVGDRAYEQYF.

V is TRBV4-1 and J is TRBJ1-1; TRBD1 might be the D (5 bases). Trimming took off 0 bases at V and 0 bases at J, with 20 bases between the two ends. Germline CDR1 and CDR2: MGHRA and YSYEKL. This CDR3 comprises 19 residues. CDR3 residues: CASSQDFSGRGRLNTEAFF. CDR3 nucleotides: TGCGCCAGCAGCCAAGATTTTTCAGGGAGGGGACGTCTGAACACTGAAGCTTTCTTT.

The chain links TRBV10-2 to TRBJ1-3; no reliable D call. CDR1 and CDR2 from the germline V gene are WSHSY and SAAADI. The CDR3 is 16 residues long. Trimming cost V 0 bases and J 0 bases, with 9 bases left between them. This CDR3 is CASSESGSRSGNTIYF. The CDR3 DNA reads as TGCGCCAGCAGTGAGTCGGGGAGCCGCTCTGGAAACACCATATATTTT.

V gene TRBV5-1 combines with J gene TRBJ1-1; TRBD1 might be the D (5 bases). Germline CDR1 and CDR2: SGHRS and YFSETQ. Between the trimmed V and J ends, which lost 3 bases and 1 base, there was a span of 10 bases. The CDR3 has 14 residues. The CDR3 nucleotides read TGCGCCAGCAGCTCAGGGTCGGGGAACACTGAAGCTTTCTTT. It codes for CASSSGSGNTEAFF.

The rearrangement joins TRBV7-8 to TRBJ2-2, with a tentative D call TRBD1 (6 bases). From germline, CDR1 is SGHVS and CDR2 FQNEAQ. V lost 5 bases and J 4 bases, leaving 11 bases between the germline ends. The CDR3 has 14 residues. In nucleotides, the CDR3 is TGTGCCAGCAGCCCGGACAGTTTCACCGGGGAGCTGTTTTTT. It codes for CASSPDSFTGELFF.

The chain links TRBV6-1 to TRBJ1-3; D is unresolved. This CDR3 is built from 15 residues. V dropped 2 bases and J dropped 0 bases, with 8 bases sitting between them. The germline CDR1 and CDR2 sequences are MNHNS and SASEGT. The CDR3 sequence: CASSEFKSSGNTIYF. CDR3 coding DNA: TGTGCCAGCAGTGAATTTAAGAGCTCTGGAAACACCATATATTTT.

This clone came up once. The rearrangement uses TRBV13 and TRBJ1-4; TRBD1 agrees at 7 bases. Germline V lookup: CDR1 PRHDT, CDR2 FYEKMQ (reference sequence). The V segment lost 4 bases and the J segment 8 bases; nucleotides outside the gene matches: 10. The CDR3 is 15 amino acids. CDR3 DNA: TGTGCCAGCAGCTCTGGGACAGCGTTACACGAAAAACTGTTTTTT. Its translation is CASSSGTALHEKLFF.

The table lists this clone with a few counts. The rearrangement uses TRBV18 and TRBJ1-1; 8 bases map to TRBD1. The V gene's germline CDR1 is KGHSH and CDR2 LQKENI. V lost 4 bases and J lost 6; bases outside the gene matches: 7. There are 14 residues in the CDR3. CDR3 in amino acids: CASSRQGSSPEAFF. CDR3 in DNA: TGTGCCAGCTCACGACAGGGGAGTAGCCCTGAAGCTTTCTTT.

This sequence joins TRBV5-1 and TRBJ1-3; the D is unclear. Trimming stripped 0 bases from V and 0 bases from J, with 7 bases between. Per the germline V gene, CDR1 is SGHRS and CDR2 is YFSETQ. The CDR3 sequence is 15 residues long. Here the CDR3 DNA reads TGCGCCAGCAGCTTGGCCGCGGGCTCTGGAAACACCATATATTTT. Residues: CASSLAAGSGNTIYF.

The CDR3 region has the DNA TGTGCCAGCTCACCAAGACAGGGGAGAACTGGAAACACCATATATTTT. This translates into CASSPRQGRTGNTIYF. V and J are TRBV18 and TRBJ1-3; TRBD1 matches 8 bases. The CDR3 sequence is 16 residues long. Losses at the gene ends were 2 bases for V and 2 bases for J; bases not matched to a gene: 5. CDR1 and CDR2 (germline): KGHSH, LQKENI.

This clone was counted between two and nine times. The CDR3 loop reads CASSYGPYGYTF. The CDR3 DNA follows: TGTGCCAGCAGTTACGGCCCCTATGGCTACACCTTC. The chain links TRBV6-5 to TRBJ1-2, with unresolved D. Looked up from germline, CDR1 is MNHEY and CDR2 is SVGAGI. With 2 bases removed from V and 4 bases from J, the gap between germline ends came to 5 bases. CDR3 size: 12 residues.